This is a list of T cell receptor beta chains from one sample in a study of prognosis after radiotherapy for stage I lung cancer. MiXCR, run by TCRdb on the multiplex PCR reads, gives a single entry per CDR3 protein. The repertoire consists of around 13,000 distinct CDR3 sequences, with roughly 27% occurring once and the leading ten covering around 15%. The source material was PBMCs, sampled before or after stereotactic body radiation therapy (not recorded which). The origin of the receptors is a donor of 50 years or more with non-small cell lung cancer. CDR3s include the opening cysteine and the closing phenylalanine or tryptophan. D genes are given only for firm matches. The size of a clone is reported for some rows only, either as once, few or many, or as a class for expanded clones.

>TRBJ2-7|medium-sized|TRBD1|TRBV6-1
TGTGCCAGCAGGGGAATCCGACAGGGTAAAGATTACGAGCAGTACTTC
CASRGIRQGKDYEQYF
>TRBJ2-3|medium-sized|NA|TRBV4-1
TGCGCCAGCAGCCACCCAGGTGCAGATACGCAGTATTTT
CASSHPGADTQYF
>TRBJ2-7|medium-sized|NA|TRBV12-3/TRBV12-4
TGTGCCAGCAGTACCGCCCGGGGGGCTGGCTACGAGCAGTACTTC
CASSTARGAGYEQYF
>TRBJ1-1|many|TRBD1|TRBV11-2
TGTGCCAGCAGCGGGGACAGGGGGCCGCGAGGGACTTTGGAAGCTTTCTTT
CASSGDRGPRGTLEAFF
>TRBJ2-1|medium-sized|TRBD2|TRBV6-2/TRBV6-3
TGTGCCAGCTCTCCGGGGGGGTTCGGTGAGCAGTTCTTC
CASSPGGFGEQFF
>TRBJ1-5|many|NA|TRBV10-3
TGTGCCATCAGTGAGACCAACCGGCCCCAGCATTTT
CAISETNRPQHF
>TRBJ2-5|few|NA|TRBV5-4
TGTGCCAGCAGCCCCGCAGGCCAAGAGACCCAGTACTTC
CASSPAGQETQYF
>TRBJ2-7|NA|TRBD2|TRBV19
TGTGCCAGTAGCTCCAGACTAGCGTATAGCTCCTACGAGCAGTACTTC
CASSSRLAYSSYEQYF
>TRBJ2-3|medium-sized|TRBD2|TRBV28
TGTGCCAGCAGTTTATCGGTAGCGGGAGGGGTCACAGATACGCAGTATTTT
CASSLSVAGGVTDTQYF
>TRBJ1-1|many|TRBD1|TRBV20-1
TGCAGTGCTTACGACAGGGACTCAGCTTTCTTT
CSAYDRDSAFF
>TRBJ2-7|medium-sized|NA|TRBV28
TGTGCCAGCAGCCAACAGCACTACGAGCAGTACTTC
CASSQQHYEQYF
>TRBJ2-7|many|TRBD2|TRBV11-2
TGTGCCAGCAGCTTAGTGGTGGGTGGGCCTAGCGGTTTGTGGGAGCAGTACTTC
CASSLVVGGPSGLWEQYF
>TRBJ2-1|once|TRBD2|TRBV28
TGTGCCAGCAGTACAATGGCGGGGGGAGGAATATACAATGAGCAGTTCTTC
CASSTMAGGGIYNEQFF
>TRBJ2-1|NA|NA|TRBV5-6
TGTGCCAACAGCTTGTTGGGGTTGTCCTACAATGAGCAGTTCTTC
CANSLLGLSYNEQFF
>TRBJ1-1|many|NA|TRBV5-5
TGTGCCAGCAGCCCTCTGGGGGGGAACACTGAAGCTTTCTTT
CASSPLGGNTEAFF
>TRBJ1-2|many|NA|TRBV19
TGTGCCAGTTCGGGGCAGGGAAACTATGGCTACACCTTC
CASSGQGNYGYTF
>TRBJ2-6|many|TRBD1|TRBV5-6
TGTGCCAGCAGCTTGGATACAGGGGCCTCTGGGGCCAACGTCCTGACTTTC
CASSLDTGASGANVLTF
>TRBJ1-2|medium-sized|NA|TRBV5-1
TGTGCCAGCAGCTTGGTTGGACAGACCAACTATGGCTACACCTTC
CASSLVGQTNYGYTF
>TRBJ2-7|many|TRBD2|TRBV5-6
TGTGCCAGCAGCTTCGCGGGAGCCCACGAGCAGTACTTC
CASSFAGAHEQYF
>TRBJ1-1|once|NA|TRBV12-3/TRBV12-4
TGTGCCAGCAGCCCGGGCGGTACTGAAGCTTTCTTT
CASSPGGTEAFF
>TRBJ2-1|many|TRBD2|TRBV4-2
TGTGCCAGCAGCCAAGAAGGTGGCGGGGGTGTATCCTACAATGAGCAGTTCTTC
CASSQEGGGGVSYNEQFF
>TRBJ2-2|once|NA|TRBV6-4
TGTGCCAGCAGTTCCCAGCCCGGGACGGGAACCGGTGAGCTGTTTTTT
CASSSQPGTGTGELFF
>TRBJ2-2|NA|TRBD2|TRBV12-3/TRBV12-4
TGTGCCAGCAGCCCTGGGGGGGGTAGTCCCTACACCGGGGAGCTGTTTTTT
CASSPGGGSPYTGELFF
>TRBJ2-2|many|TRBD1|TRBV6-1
TGTGCCAGCAGAACGCGTGGGACAGGGTGGGACACCGGGGAGCTGTTTTTT
CASRTRGTGWDTGELFF
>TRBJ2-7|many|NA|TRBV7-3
TGTGCCAGCAGCTTAGGCCCCTCGCGATCCCCCTCTTACGAGCAGTACTTC
CASSLGPSRSPSYEQYF
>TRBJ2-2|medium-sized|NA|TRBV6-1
TGTGCCAGCAGGACAGACAGCAAGAGGATGAACACCGGGGAGCTGTTTTTT
CASRTDSKRMNTGELFF
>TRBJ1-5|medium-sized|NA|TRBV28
TGTGCCAGCAGTTTATTCCAGGTTTCCGAGTTGCCCCAGCATTTT
CASSLFQVSELPQHF
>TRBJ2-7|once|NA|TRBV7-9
TGTGCCAGCAGTTTACCCGGACTTGGACTCGAGCAGTACTTC
CASSLPGLGLEQYF
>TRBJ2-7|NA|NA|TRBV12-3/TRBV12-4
TGTGCCAGCAGAAAACCGACCTACGAGCAGTACTTC
CASRKPTYEQYF
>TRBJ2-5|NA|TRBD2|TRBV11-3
TGTGCCAGCAGCCGCTCTTGGGTAGCGGGAGGGCAAGAGACCCAGTACTTC
CASSRSWVAGGQETQYF
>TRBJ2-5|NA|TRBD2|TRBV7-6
TGTGCCAGCAGCTTAGGGACTGGCGGGAGGGGGGCCCAAGAGACCCAGTACTTC
CASSLGTGGRGAQETQYF
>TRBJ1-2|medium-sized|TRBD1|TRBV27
TGTGCCAGCAGGACACTCGGGACAGGGGACTATGGCTACACCTTC
CASRTLGTGDYGYTF